The sample holds many counts of the clone carrying this T cell receptor (beta chain). Its antigen is unidentified. This sample stems from a study of read filtering for tumor transcriptome and immune sequencing. The library was built from around 380 ng RNA with molecular barcoded adaptors for alpha/delta and beta/gamma chains. TCRdb fed the reads into MiXCR, producing one record per CDR3 protein. Of about 58,000 distinct CDR3 sequences in the sample, approximately 13% were seen once. Overall study results and limits: IR-seq and RNA-seq agreed better without single-read clonotypes. RNA-seq captured clonotypes less deeply and reliably than IR-seq.

Germline V gene data show CDR1 as MDHEN and CDR2 as SYDVKM. V lost 4 bases to trimming and J lost 4 bases, with 16 bases between them. The CDR3 consists of 16 residues. The sequenced sample consisted of a population of CD138-negative cells sorted from bone marrow. This sequence originates from a donor aged 40 or over with multiple myeloma. J is TRBJ2-2 and V is TRBV28; D might be TRBD1 or TRBD2, each matching 5 bases. The chain's CDR3 is CASSSAGKGSTGELFF. CDR3 bases: TGTGCCAGCAGTTCCGCTGGGAAGGGGAGCACCGGGGAGCTGTTTTTT.